This TCR beta chain was sequenced in a study of shared clonotypes between healthy human individuals. Study results and limitations: The authors sampled blood alone, and tissue repertoires likely differ.

Every subset's genomic DNA went evenly onto several immunoSEQ plates. The method was immunoSEQ multiplex PCR; TCRdb's version includes in-frame clones alone and lacks a portion of them. The sample holds around 450,000 clones; roughly three quarters are singletons and the top ten take 13%. Comment on this clone: The antigen remains undetermined.

Germline CDR1 and CDR2: SGHVS and FQNEAQ. V lost 2 bases to trimming and J lost 6 bases; unmatched junction nucleotides: 11. This CDR3 region has 16 residues. Recent acute infections and vaccinations were absent in the healthy HIV-negative adult donors. Sequencing input: PBMCs. The rearrangement joins TRBV7-8 to TRBJ1-2, with 8 nucleotides matching TRBD1. The receptor comes from a woman aged 40 to 55 in good health. Some clones in this sample may be carry-over from other donors' samples. The CDR3 nucleotides are TGTGCCAGCAGCTTACCCAGAGGACAGGGTTTTGATGGCTACACCTTC. It specifies CASSLPRGQGFDGYTF.